Below are 2 T cell receptor beta chains sequenced from a single sample in a study of identical twins. Each CDR3 protein is one row after TCRdb ran MiXCR on the 5' RACE reads. The repertoire has about 150,000 distinct CDR3 sequences, around 3.6% of them found once; the top ten carry 8.1%. Sequencing was done on a sample of memory T cells sorted from blood. The source of these receptors is a man in his late teens or twenties in good health.

This clonotype was seen ten or more times. The rearrangement uses TRBV28 and TRBJ2-7, with no clear D. The CDR3 consists of 13 residues. Trimming removed 2 bases from V and 3 bases from J, with 8 bases in between. CDR1 is MDHEN, CDR2 SYDVKM, per germline. CDR3 amino acids: CASSLNVYYEQYF. CDR3 DNA sequence: TGTGCCAGCAGTTTAAACGTATACTACGAGCAGTACTTC.

This clonotype was observed a single time. This may arise from a read error, as a much more abundant clone is one base away. This sequence joins TRBV3-1 and TRBJ2-6; 10 nucleotides match TRBD2. CDR1 is LGHDT, CDR2 YNNKEL, per germline (reference sequence). V shed 3 bases, J shed 0 bases, and the junction held 11 bases outside the gene matches. The CDR3 sequence is 20 residues long. CDR3 in amino acids: CASSQPWGASGSSGANVLTF. Here the CDR3 DNA reads TGTGCCAGCAGCCAGCCTTGGGGAGCTAGCGGGAGCTCTGGGGCCAACGTCCTGACTTTC. Full variable domain (missing parts from reference TRBV3-1 and TRBJ2-6): DTAVSQTPKYLVTQMGNDKSIKCEQNLGHDTMYWYKQDSKKFLKIMFSYNNKELIINETVPNRFSPKSPDKAHLNLHINSLELGDSAVYFCASSQPWGASGSSGANVLTFGAGSRLTVL.